This T cell receptor beta chain was sequenced during a study of OX40 agonist ivuxolimab in advanced cancers. Study-wide background: Intravenous ivuxolimab at 0.01 to 10 mg/kg was given to patients every 2 weeks.

The CDR3 is 14 residues long. Germline loops: CDR1 SGHAT, CDR2 FQNNGV. Trimming stripped 0 bases from V and 4 bases from J, with 6 bases between. Profiling relied on immunoSEQ multiplex PCR, and the TCRdb table lists in-frame clones only, not all of them. The table includes about 55,000 clones, 85% to 90% detected once. Patients were ruled out by autoimmune disease history or systemic immunosuppression. This sequence was found in an adult with an advanced solid tumor such as melanoma, head and neck, liver or kidney cancer. The chain combines TRBV11-2 with TRBJ1-4; D gene unclear. Here the sequenced sample was CD4+ or CD8+ T cells sorted from blood, taken in a trial of the OX40 agonist ivuxolimab. The CDR3 reads CASSLEVGNEKLFF. For the CDR3, the DNA is TGTGCCAGCAGCTTAGAGGTCGGTAATGAAAAACTGTTTTTT.